These 10 T cell receptor beta chains were sequenced from one sample in a study of shared clonotypes between healthy human individuals. Using immunoSEQ multiplex PCR, the repertoire was profiled, and TCRdb retains in-frame clones only, with some absent. Here the sample spans approximately 740,000 clones, 74% being singletons. What was sequenced was memory CD4+ T cells sorted from blood. This sample's subset: CD45RA-negative fraction. The receptors derive from a woman aged 30 to 39 in good health.

J is TRBJ1-5 and V is TRBV19; 12 bases are a match to TRBD1. The germline CDR1 and CDR2 sequences are LNHDA and SQIVND (reference sequence). The CDR3 is made up of 15 amino acids. V was clipped by 3 bases and J by 6 bases; unmatched bases: 3. CDR3 sequence (DNA): TGTGCCAGTAGTATGGGACAGGGGGCTGTTCAGCCCCAGCATTTT. This sequence encodes CASSMGQGAVQPQHF.

The rearrangement uses TRBV4-2 and TRBJ2-1; the match to TRBD2 covers 8 bases. The CDR3 runs 17 residues. Germline assignment: CDR1 LGHNA and CDR2 YNFKEQ. The trim removed 1 base at V and 9 bases at J, leaving 14 bases unmatched. CDR3 protein: CASSQAPFGLAESEQFF. The CDR3 DNA reads as TGTGCCAGCAGCCAAGCCCCCTTCGGACTAGCAGAATCTGAGCAGTTCTTC.

The J gene is TRBJ2-1, the V gene TRBV7-8; D remains ambiguous. Trimming stripped 5 bases from V and 7 bases from J, with 15 bases between. CDR1 is SGHVS, CDR2 FQNEAQ, per germline. The CDR3 has 14 amino acids. CDR3 loop: CASSLRQLGNEQFF. The CDR3 bases are TGTGCCAGCAGCCTCCGGCAGCTAGGGAATGAGCAGTTCTTC.

The chain recombines TRBV30 with TRBJ2-1; D tentatively reads TRBD1 or TRBD2 (5 bases each). V lost 3 bases to trimming and J lost 5 bases, with 11 bases between them. Germline V gene data show CDR1 as GTSNPN and CDR2 as SVGIG (reference sequence). The CDR3 length is 13 residues. CDR3 DNA sequence: TGTGCCTGGAGCACCGGGACCCACAATGAGCAGTTCTTC. Protein sequence: CAWSTGTHNEQFF.

The J gene is TRBJ2-5, the V gene TRBV2; either TRBD1 or TRBD2 may fit D (6 bases each). The CDR3 extends over 12 amino acids. V dropped 8 bases and J dropped 5 bases, with 12 bases sitting between them. CDR1 and CDR2 from the germline V gene are SNHLY and FYNNEI. The CDR3 DNA sequence: TGTGCCAGCCGGGGGCTTCGGGAGACCCAGTACTTC. The encoded protein is CASRGLRETQYF. The full variable domain, with the rest looked up from reference TRBV2 and TRBJ2-5, is EPEVTQTPSHQVTQMGQEVILRCVPISNHLYFYWYRQILGQKVEFLVSFYNNEISEKSEIFDDQFSVERPDGSNFTLKIRSTKLEDSAMYFCASRGLRETQYFGPGTRLLVL.

Points on this clone: Within the sample, other DNA sequences also encode this same CDR3. V is TRBV2 and J is TRBJ2-5; D might be TRBD1 or TRBD2, each matching 6 bases. The CDR3 is 12 residues long. Trimming left V 6 bases short and J 4 bases short, with 9 bases between. Per the germline V gene, CDR1 is SNHLY and CDR2 is FYNNEI. The CDR3 coding sequence is TGTGCCAGCAGACAGGGAGGAGAGACCCAGTACTTC. Translated: CASRQGGETQYF. The whole variable domain, remainder taken from reference TRBV2 and TRBJ2-5, is EPEVTQTPSHQVTQMGQEVILRCVPISNHLYFYWYRQILGQKVEFLVSFYNNEISEKSEIFDDQFSVERPDGSNFTLKIRSTKLEDSAMYFCASRQGGETQYFGPGTRLLVL.

The V gene is TRBV6-6, the J gene TRBJ1-2, with 10 bases lining up with TRBD1. The CDR3 is 16 residues long. V shed 7 bases and J 4 bases; nucleotides not matched to a gene: 12. Germline V lookup: CDR1 MNHNY, CDR2 SVGAGI (reference sequence). CDR3 in DNA: TGTGCCAGCAACCACCCCGGGACAGGGGAGCCCTATGGCTACACCTTC. Translating it yields CASNHPGTGEPYGYTF.

The V and J genes are TRBV5-1 and TRBJ2-7; 9 bases map to TRBD1. The junction had 5 bases not matched to a gene; V was cut back by 4 bases and J by 6 bases. CDR1 and CDR2 from the germline V gene are SGHRS and YFSETQ. This CDR3 is built from 13 residues. In DNA form, the CDR3 reads TGCGCCAGCAGCCGGACAGGGGTTGCCGAGCAGTACTTC. Translated: CASSRTGVAEQYF.

The chain links TRBV28 to TRBJ2-2, with D perhaps being TRBD1 or TRBD2 (5 bases each). The CDR3 consists of 14 residues. Per the germline V gene, CDR1 is MDHEN and CDR2 is SYDVKM. V was pared by 3 bases and J by 9 bases, with 14 bases between. The CDR3 nucleotides read TGTGCCAGCAGTTTTGGGACCGGCGGAAGGGAGCTGTTTTTT. Translated: CASSFGTGGRELFF.

This clone was seen at least ten times. This chain connects TRBV7-2 to TRBJ2-3; a possible D gene is TRBD2 (6 bases). The length of the CDR3 is 14 residues. The V and J ends lost 11 bases and 0 bases respectively, with 15 bases between them. Germline V lookup: CDR1 SGHTA, CDR2 FQGNSA. CDR3 amino acids: CASSAYLSTDTQYF. The CDR3 nucleotides read TGTGCCTCTAGCGCATACTTAAGCACAGATACGCAGTATTTT.